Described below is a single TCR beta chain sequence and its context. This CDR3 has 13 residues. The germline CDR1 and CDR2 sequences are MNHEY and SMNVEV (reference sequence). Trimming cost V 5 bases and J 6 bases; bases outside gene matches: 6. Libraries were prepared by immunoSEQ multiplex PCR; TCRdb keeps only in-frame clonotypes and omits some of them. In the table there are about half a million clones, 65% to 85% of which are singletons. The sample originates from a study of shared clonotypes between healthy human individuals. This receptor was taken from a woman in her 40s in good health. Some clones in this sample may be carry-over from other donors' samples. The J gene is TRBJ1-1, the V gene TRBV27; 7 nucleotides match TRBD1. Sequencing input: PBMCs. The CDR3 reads CASSTQGRAEAFF. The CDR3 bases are TGTGCCAGCAGTACACAGGGGCGAGCTGAAGCTTTCTTT.